Listed here are 4 T cell receptor beta chains from one sample, sequenced in a study of cytomegalovirus exposure and HLA in healthy donors. Primers included in the PCR were 60 Vbeta and 13 Jbeta primers. Libraries were prepared by immunoSEQ multiplex PCR; TCRdb keeps only in-frame clonotypes and omits some of them. This sample has about 250,000 clones, with 80% found just once. Input material: PBMCs. The receptors originated from a girl aged 2-10 years in good health and CMV-seronegative.

J is TRBJ2-5 and V is TRBV6-5; D remains ambiguous. The end of the DNA aligns better with TRBJ2-7, so the J call may be wrong. Germline CDR1 MNHEY, CDR2 SVGAGI. The CDR3 sequence is 16 residues long. This CDR3 is CASSYSIGPVAYEQYF. CDR3 DNA: TGTGCCAGCAGTTACTCGATTGGTCCGGTAGCCTACGAGCAGTACTTC.

The chain uses TRBV28 and TRBJ2-1, with 7 bases lining up with TRBD2. This CDR3 is 15 amino acids long. Losses at the gene ends were 3 bases for V and 7 bases for J; bases not matched to a gene: 9. Germline CDR1 reads MDHEN; CDR2 reads SYDVKM. As DNA, the CDR3 is TGTGCCAGCAGTTTTGCTTCTAGCGGCCCTAATGAGCAGTTCTTC. Translating it yields CASSFASSGPNEQFF.

The V call is TRBV6-5, the J call TRBJ1-1; TRBD1 might be the D (6 bases). This CDR3 region has 15 residues. Germline values: CDR1 MNHEY, CDR2 SVGAGI. Trimming removed 7 bases from V and 3 bases from J, with 18 bases in between. Here the CDR3 reads CASTTGGAGDTEAFF. The CDR3, as DNA: TGTGCCAGCACCACGGGGGGGGCCGGGGACACTGAAGCTTTCTTT.

The V gene is TRBV7-3, the J gene TRBJ2-2; maybe TRBD1 (6 bases). The CDR3 extends over 16 amino acids. The ends were cut back, 1 base at V and 6 bases at J, with 15 bases in the middle. Germline V gene lookup returns CDR1 SGHTA and CDR2 FQGTGA. Here the CDR3 DNA reads TGTGCCAGCAGCTTAAACCACAGGGTAGTTTCCGGGGAGCTGTTTTTT. Translating gives CASSLNHRVVSGELFF.